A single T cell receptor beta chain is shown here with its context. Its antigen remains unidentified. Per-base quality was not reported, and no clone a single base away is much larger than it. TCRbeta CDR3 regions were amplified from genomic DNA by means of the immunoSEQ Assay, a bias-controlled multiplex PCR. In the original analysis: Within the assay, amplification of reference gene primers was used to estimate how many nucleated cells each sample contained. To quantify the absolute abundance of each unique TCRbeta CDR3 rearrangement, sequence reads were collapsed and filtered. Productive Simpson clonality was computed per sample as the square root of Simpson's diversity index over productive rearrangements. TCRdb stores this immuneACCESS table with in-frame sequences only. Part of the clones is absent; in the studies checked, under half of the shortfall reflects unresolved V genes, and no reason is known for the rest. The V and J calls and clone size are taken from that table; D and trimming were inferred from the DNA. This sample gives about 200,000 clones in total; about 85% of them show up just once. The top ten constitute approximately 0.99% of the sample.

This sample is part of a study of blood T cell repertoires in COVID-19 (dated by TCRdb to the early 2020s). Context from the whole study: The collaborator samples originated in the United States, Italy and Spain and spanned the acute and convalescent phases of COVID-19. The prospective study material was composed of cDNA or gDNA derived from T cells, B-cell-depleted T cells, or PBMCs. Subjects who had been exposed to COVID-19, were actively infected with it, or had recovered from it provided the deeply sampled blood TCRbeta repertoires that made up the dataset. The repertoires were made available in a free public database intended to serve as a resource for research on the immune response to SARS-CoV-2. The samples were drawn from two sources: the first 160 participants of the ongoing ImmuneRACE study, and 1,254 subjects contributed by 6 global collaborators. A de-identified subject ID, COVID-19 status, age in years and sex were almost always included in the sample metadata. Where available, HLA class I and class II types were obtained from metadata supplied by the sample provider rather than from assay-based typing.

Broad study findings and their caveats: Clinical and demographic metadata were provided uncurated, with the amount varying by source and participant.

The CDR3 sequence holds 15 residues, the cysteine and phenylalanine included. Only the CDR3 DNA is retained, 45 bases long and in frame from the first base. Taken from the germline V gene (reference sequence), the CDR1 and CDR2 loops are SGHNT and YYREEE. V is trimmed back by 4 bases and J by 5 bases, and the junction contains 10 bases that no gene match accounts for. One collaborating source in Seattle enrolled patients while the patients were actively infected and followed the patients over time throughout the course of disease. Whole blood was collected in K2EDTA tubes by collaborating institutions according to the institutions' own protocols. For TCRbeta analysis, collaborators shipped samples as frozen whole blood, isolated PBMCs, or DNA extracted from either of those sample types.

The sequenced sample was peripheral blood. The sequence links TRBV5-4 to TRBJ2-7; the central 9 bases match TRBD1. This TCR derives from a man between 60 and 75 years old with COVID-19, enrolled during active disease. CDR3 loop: CASSAVRDRANEQYF. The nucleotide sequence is TGTGCCAGCAGCGCCGTTAGGGACAGGGCGAACGAGCAGTACTTC. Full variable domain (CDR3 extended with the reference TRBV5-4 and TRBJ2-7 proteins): ETGVTQSPTHLIKTRGQQVTLRCSSQSGHNTVSWYQQALGQGPQFIFQYYREEENGRGNFPPRFSGLQFPNYSSELNVNALELDDSALYLCASSAVRDRANEQYFGPGTRLTVT.